Here is one TCR beta chain with its context. Its specificity is not known. This entry is derived from a study of CXCR3-negative and CXCR3-positive naive CD8 T cells. Through 5' RACE with UMI labels, the TRB cDNA libraries were prepared. Following a re-call of the 5' RACE reads, TCRdb has one entry per CDR3 protein and lacks DNA. This repertoire comprises about 2,700 distinct CDR3 sequences; its ten largest clones make up roughly 2%. General study results and limits: The authors found comparable surface CD5 between naive subsets and inferred TCR strength from TRB CDR3 properties. TRB CDR3 hydrophobicity was greater in CXCR3-positive naive cells than in CXCR3-negative naive cells. For naive cells, CXCR3-negative and CXCR3-positive subsets had similar TRBV-TRBJ usage; for memory cells, usage differed.

Material for sequencing was naive CXCR3+ CD8+ T cells from blood. Subset given: CD45RO-CCR7+CD27+CD95- naive CD8+ T cells expressing CXCR3 (TNR3+). This clonotype originated in a human donor in good health. Some clones in this sample may be carry-over from other donors' samples.

The CDR3 region is CASSGYGGQNYGYTF. The gene calls are TRBV25-1 and TRBJ1-2; with no DNA, the TCRdb D assignment of TRBD1 cannot be verified. Germline loops: CDR1 MGHDK, CDR2 SYGVNS. CDR3 length: 15 amino acids.